The clone carrying this T cell receptor beta chain was detected many times. Its antigen remains unknown. The CDR3 length is 12 residues. Per the germline V gene, CDR1 is DFQATT and CDR2 is SNEGSKA (reference sequence). V was shortened by 6 bases and J by 5 bases, with 11 bases between the two germline ends. Quantitative 5'-RACE with molecular barcodes generated TCR beta libraries. TCRdb reprocessed the 5' RACE reads via MiXCR and lists one record per CDR3 protein. This table has tens of thousands of distinct CDR3 sequences, over 4% appearing once. This record comes from a study of CD8 T cells in ankylosing spondylitis. Findings of the study overall: Existing reports had already noted some motif variants in reactive arthritis synovial fluid and blood. Ankylosing spondylitis blood appeared to be characterized by a TCR beta motif of roughly eight highly homologous variants. Clones linked to the disease showed a CD8+ phenotype. They occurred at relatively low frequencies in peripheral blood.

This TCR came from a male donor with ankylosing spondylitis or in good health (not recorded which). The sample comprised blood, either unsorted or a sorted T cell fraction (not recorded which). The rearrangement links TRBV20-1 to TRBJ1-3, with D unresolved. In DNA form, the CDR3 reads TGCAGTGCGGAACTTGGCCGAAACACCATATATTTT. Encoded protein: CSAELGRNTIYF.